Reported below is one T cell receptor beta chain. CDR1 is LGHDT, CDR2 YNNKEL, per germline (reference sequence). This CDR3 spans 18 amino acids. V lost 3 bases, J lost 0 bases, and 5 bases stayed unmatched. This entry is derived from a study of blood T cell repertoires in COVID-19. Assay used: immunoSEQ multiplex PCR; TCRdb lists only in-frame clones, some missing. The data show a few hundred thousand clones, roughly nine tenths seen once. The rearrangement joins TRBV3-1 (or the pseudogene TRBV3-2) to TRBJ2-4, with TRBD2 matching over 13 bases. The specimen sequenced was peripheral blood. The clonotype originates from a woman aged 55-75 years with COVID-19, enrolled during active disease. In DNA form, the CDR3 reads TGTGCCAGCAGCCAGGGACTAGCGGGGAGAGTAGCCAAAAACATTCAGTACTTC. Its protein product is CASSQGLAGRVAKNIQYF.